The present T cell receptor (beta chain) was sequenced within a study of T-cell reconstitution after alpha-beta-depleted transplantation in children. Study-wide results and limits: Most T-cell counts and diversity one year after the transplant came from T cells that were newly produced. Surviving recipient T cells and thymic progenitors underlay high day-60 TCRbeta diversity in some patients.

To note about this clonotype: What it binds is not known.

TCRbeta library construction was performed incorporating unique molecular identifiers. TCRdb re-called the PCR reads with MiXCR, one entry per CDR3 protein. The sample includes 45,000 to 50,000 distinct CDR3 sequences, 40% to 65% of them seen just once. Germline V gene data show CDR1 as SGHRS and CDR2 as YFSETQ. The CDR3 length is 16 residues. The V and J ends lost 0 bases and 6 bases, in that order; junction bases with no gene match: 8. Sequenced material: peripheral blood, taken before TCRalphabeta/CD19-depleted stem cell transplant. The V gene is TRBV5-1, the J gene TRBJ2-1, with 8 bases identical to TRBD2. This TCR was sampled from a boy in the first two years of life with SCID, due to receive a stem cell transplant. The CDR3 loop reads CASSLEGTRGVNEQFF. The CDR3 DNA reads as TGCGCCAGCAGCTTGGAGGGGACTAGGGGTGTCAATGAGCAGTTCTTC.